The entry below gives a single TCR beta chain sequence along with its context. Antigen: not known. The PCR employed 60 Vbeta primers together with 13 Jbeta primers. The method was immunoSEQ multiplex PCR; TCRdb's version includes in-frame clones alone and lacks a portion of them. The data show around 130,000 clones, roughly 82% seen once. V trimming: 6 bases; J trimming: 4 bases; junction bases outside the gene matches: 7. Germline V lookup: CDR1 MDHEN, CDR2 SYDVKM. The CDR3 sequence is 15 residues long. The data derive from a study of cytomegalovirus exposure and HLA in healthy donors. On the study more broadly: HLA-typed donors were the source of 83 million or so unique TCRs, which an early data release held. Ancestry clustering placed more than 80% of about 400 genotyped donors in the Caucasian-associated cluster. General study findings and limits: Using a false discovery rate of 0.05, a later analysis showed that 15,000 to 20,000 TCR beta sequences were associated with HLA alleles. It is likely that the observed cluster of highly shared sequence variants was a sequencing artifact.

Specimen: PBMCs. This chain joins TRBV28 and TRBJ2-7; 12 positions match TRBD2. This clonotype originated in a male donor in good health and CMV-seropositive. The CDR3 protein is CASRGTGTSGYEQYF. In nucleotides, the CDR3 is TGTGCCAGCAGGGGAACCGGGACTAGCGGGTACGAGCAGTACTTC.